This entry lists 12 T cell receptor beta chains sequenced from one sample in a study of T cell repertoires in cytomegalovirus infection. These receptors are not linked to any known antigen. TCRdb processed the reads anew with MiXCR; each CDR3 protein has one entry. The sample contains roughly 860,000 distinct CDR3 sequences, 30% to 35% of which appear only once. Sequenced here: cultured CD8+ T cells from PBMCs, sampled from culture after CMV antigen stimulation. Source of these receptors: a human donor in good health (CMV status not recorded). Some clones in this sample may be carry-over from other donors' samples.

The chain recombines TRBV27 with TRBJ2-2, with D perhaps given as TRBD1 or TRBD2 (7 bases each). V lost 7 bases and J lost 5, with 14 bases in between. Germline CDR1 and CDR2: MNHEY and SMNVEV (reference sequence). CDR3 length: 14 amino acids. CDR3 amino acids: CASTSGGGTGELFF. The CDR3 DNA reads TGTGCCAGCACATCAGGGGGGGGAACCGGGGAGCTGTTTTTT.

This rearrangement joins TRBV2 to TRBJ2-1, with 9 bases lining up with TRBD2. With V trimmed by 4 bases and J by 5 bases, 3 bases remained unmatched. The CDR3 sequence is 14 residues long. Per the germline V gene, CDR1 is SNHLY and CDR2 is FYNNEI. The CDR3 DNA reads TGTGCCAGCAGTGGGCGGGGGGGACACAATGAGCAGTTCTTC. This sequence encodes CASSGRGGHNEQFF.

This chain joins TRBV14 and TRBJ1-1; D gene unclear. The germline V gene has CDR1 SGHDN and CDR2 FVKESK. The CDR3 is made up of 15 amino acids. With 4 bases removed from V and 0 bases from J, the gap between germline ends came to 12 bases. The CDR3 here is CASSLPLDMNTEAFF. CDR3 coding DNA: TGTGCCAGCAGCCTTCCGCTTGACATGAACACTGAAGCTTTCTTT.

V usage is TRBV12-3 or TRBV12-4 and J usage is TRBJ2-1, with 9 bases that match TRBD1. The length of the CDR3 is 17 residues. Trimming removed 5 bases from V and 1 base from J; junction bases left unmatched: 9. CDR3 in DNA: TGTGCCAGCAGTCTCCGGAGGGACAGGGAGTCCTACAATGAGCAGTTCTTC. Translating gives CASSLRRDRESYNEQFF.

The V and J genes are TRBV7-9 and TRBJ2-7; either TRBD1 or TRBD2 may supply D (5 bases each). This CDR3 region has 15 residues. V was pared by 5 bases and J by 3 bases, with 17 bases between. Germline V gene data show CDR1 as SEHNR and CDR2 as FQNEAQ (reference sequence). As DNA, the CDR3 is TGTGCCAGCAGCCTATCCGGGACGGCGGTCTACGAGCAGTACGTC. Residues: CASSLSGTAVYEQYV.

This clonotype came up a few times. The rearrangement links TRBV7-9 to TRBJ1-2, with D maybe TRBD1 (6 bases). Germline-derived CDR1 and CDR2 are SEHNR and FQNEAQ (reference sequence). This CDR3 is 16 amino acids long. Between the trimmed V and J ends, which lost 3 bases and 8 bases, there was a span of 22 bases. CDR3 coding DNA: TGTGCCAGCAGCTTGCCCCCGGACAGATTCCCGGCCGGCTACACCTTC. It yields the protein CASSLPPDRFPAGYTF.

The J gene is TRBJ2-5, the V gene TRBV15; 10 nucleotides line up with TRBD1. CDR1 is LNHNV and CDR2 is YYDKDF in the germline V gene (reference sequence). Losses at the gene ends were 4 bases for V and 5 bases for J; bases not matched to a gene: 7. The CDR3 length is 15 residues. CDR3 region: CATSTLTGGRETQYF. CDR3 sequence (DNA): TGTGCCACCAGCACCCTGACAGGGGGCAGGGAGACCCAGTACTTC. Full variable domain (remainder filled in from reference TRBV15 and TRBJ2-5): DAMVIQNPRYQVTQFGKPVTLSCSQTLNHNVMYWYQQKSSQAPKLLFHYYDKDFNNEADTPDNFQSRRPNTSFCFLDIRSPGLGDTAMYLCATSTLTGGRETQYFGPGTRLLVL.

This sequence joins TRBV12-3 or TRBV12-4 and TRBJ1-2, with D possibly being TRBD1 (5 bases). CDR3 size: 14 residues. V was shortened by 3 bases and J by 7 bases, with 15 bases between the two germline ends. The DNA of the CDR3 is TGTGCCAGCAGTTTGGGGCGTGAGGCGGCTGGCTACACCTTC. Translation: CASSLGREAAGYTF.

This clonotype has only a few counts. The CDR3 loop is CSVVRGGLGNEQFF. The CDR3 DNA sequence: TGCAGCGTTGTTAGGGGCGGCCTTGGAAATGAGCAGTTCTTC. The V and J genes are TRBV29-1 and TRBJ2-1; TRBD1 might be the D (5 bases). CDR3 length equals 14 residues. The V gene's germline CDR1 is SQVTM and CDR2 ANQGSEA. V was trimmed by 4 bases and J by 7 bases, leaving 17 bases between them.

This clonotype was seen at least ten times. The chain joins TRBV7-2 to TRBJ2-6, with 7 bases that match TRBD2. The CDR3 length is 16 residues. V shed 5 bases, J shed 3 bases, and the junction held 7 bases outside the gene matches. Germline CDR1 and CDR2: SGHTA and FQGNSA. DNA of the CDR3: TGTGCCAGCAGCCCTCTTACGGGGGGTGGGGCCAACGTCCTGACTTTC. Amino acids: CASSPLTGGGANVLTF. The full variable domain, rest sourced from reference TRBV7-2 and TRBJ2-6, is GAGVSQSPSNKVTEKGKDVELRCDPISGHTALYWYRQSLGQGLEFLIYFQGNSAPDKSGLPSDRFSAERTGGSVSTLTIQRTQQEDSAVYLCASSPLTGGGANVLTFGAGSRLTVL.

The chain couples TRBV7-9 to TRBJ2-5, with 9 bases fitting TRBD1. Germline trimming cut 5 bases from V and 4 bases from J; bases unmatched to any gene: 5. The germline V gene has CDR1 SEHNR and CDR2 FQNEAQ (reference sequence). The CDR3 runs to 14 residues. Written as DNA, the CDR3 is TGTGCCAGCAGCGTACCGACAGGGGGAGAGACCCAGTACTTC. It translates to CASSVPTGGETQYF.

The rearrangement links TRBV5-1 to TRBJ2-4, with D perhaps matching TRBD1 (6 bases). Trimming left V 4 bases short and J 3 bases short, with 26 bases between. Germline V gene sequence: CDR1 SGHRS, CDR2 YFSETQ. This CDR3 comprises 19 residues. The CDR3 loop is CASSAAFGREQGDKNIQYF. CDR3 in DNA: TGCGCCAGCAGCGCCGCTTTTGGTAGGGAACAGGGTGACAAAAACATTCAGTACTTC.